This T cell receptor (beta chain) was captured by sequencing in a study of beta chain features in type 1 diabetes. Study-wide results and limits: Fewer junction insertions and more nucleotide deletions appeared in type 1 diabetes patients.

This clone turned up a few times. Its specificity is not known. Germline CDR1 is SGHTA and CDR2 is FQGNSA. This CDR3 is built from 13 residues. Trimming removed 1 base at V and 7 bases at J, with 8 bases between. Donors contributed one heparinised blood draw apiece, averaging approximately 100 mL. The sequenced template was cDNA made from the entire isolated RNA. Profiled with immunoSEQ multiplex PCR; TCRdb holds only in-frame clones, not every one. The sample has about 360,000 clones; over 9.5% are singletons. V usage is TRBV7-2 and J usage is TRBJ2-1, with no clear D. What was sequenced was naive CD4+ T cells from blood. The receptor's source is a man between 18 and 35 years old in good health. The DNA for the CDR3 is TGTGCCAGCAGCTTAGATCGTCGGAATGAGCAGTTCTTC. It is translated as CASSLDRRNEQFF.